Below, one TCR beta chain is given with its context. Its specificity is not known. The germline gene is not matched at one end of the junction; a read error may be the cause. Researchers took RNA transcripts and amplified TCR beta CDR3 regions from them. HTBI primers served in a first-round RT-PCR, which a second-round multiplex PCR followed. TCRdb processed the multiplex PCR reads anew with MiXCR; each CDR3 protein has one entry. This sample has 650,000 to 800,000 distinct CDR3 sequences, with about 41% found just once. Germline V gives CDR1 ENHRY, CDR2 SYGVKD. CDR3 length equals 15 residues. This entry comes from a study of Graves' ophthalmopathy and Graves' hyperthyroidism. Study conclusions and caveats: It was with roughly 71% sensitivity and just under 75% specificity that the model predicted ophthalmopathy progression.

Excluded were patients with other autoimmune diseases, uncontrolled infections, pregnancy or lactation. Someone took the PBMCs out of more than 9 ml of fresh peripheral blood. This chain links TRBV10-3 with TRBJ1-6; a weak D match, TRBD1 (6 bases). This clonotype was sampled from an adult man with Graves' ophthalmopathy. What was sequenced was peripheral blood. CDR3 amino acids: CASSDGQGFSSPLHF. DNA for the CDR3: TGTGCCAGCAGTGACGGGCAGGGGTTTAGTTCACCCCTCCACTTT.